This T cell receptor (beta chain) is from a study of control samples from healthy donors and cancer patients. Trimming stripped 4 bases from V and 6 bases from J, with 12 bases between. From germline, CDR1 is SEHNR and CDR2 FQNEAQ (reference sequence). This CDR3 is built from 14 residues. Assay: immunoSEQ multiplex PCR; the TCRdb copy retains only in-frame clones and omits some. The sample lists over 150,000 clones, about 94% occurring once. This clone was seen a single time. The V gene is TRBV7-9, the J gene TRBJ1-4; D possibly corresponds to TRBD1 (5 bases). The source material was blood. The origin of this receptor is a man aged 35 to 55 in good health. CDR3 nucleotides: TGTGCCAGCAGCTCTTTCGGGGGGGATGAAAAACTGTTTTTT. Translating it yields CASSSFGGDEKLFF.